This passage covers 14 T cell receptor beta chains from one sample sequenced in a study of T cells in Graves' hyperthyroidism and ophthalmopathy. Amplification of TCR beta CDR3 regions was performed using RNA transcripts as template. The primer set for the first-round RT-PCR of the TCR CDR3 was HTBI. TCRdb redid the calling of the multiplex PCR reads with MiXCR, one entry per CDR3 protein. The data contain approximately 380,000 distinct CDR3 sequences, about an eighth of them seen just once; the ten biggest clones take up approximately 27%. Sequencing was carried out using blood. These receptors originate from a man aged 45 to 65 with Graves' ophthalmopathy.

The V call is TRBV11-1, the J call TRBJ2-1; unclear D gene. The V gene's germline CDR1 is SGHAT and CDR2 FQDESV (reference sequence). The CDR3 has 12 amino acids. The V end was cut by 2 bases, the J end by 9 bases, with 8 bases between. In DNA form, the CDR3 reads TGTGCCAGCAGCTTATCCACAGTTGAGCAGTTCTTC. Its protein product is CASSLSTVEQFF.

This clonotype has more than one count but fewer than ten. The genes are TRBV15 and TRBJ1-4; 10 nucleotides agree with TRBD1. CDR3 length: 14 residues. The germline CDR1 and CDR2 sequences are LNHNV and YYDKDF (reference sequence). J was trimmed by 8 bases and V by 3 bases; bases with no gene match: 3. The CDR3 loop reads CATSRTGGREKLFF. DNA for the CDR3: TGTGCCACCAGCAGGACAGGGGGCAGAGAAAAACTGTTTTTT.

This clonotype was seen ten or more times. V and J are TRBV7-8 and TRBJ2-3, with TRBD1 matching 11 bases. This CDR3 has 16 amino acids. Germline V CDR1 and CDR2: SGHVS, FQNEAQ. The ends lost 6 bases at V and 5 bases at J; junction bases unmatched: 10. The CDR3 sequence: CASSSLGQGAGDTQYF. The DNA of the CDR3 is TGTGCCAGCAGTTCCTTAGGACAGGGGGCTGGAGATACGCAGTATTTT.

V gene TRBV7-2 combines with J gene TRBJ2-1; 10 bases fit TRBD2. Germline V gene sequence: CDR1 SGHTA, CDR2 FQGNSA. The CDR3 is 15 residues long. The ends lost 10 bases at V and 8 bases at J; junction bases unmatched: 14. CDR3 coding DNA: TGTGCCATTAATGGGCCTAGCGGGAGCCTTCATGAGCAGTTCTTC. Amino acid sequence: CAINGPSGSLHEQFF.

This clonotype was recorded at least ten times. This chain uses TRBV3-1 with TRBJ2-7, with 8 bases aligning to TRBD2. Germline CDR1 reads LGHDT; CDR2 reads YNNKEL (reference sequence). V was pared by 4 bases and J by 5 bases, with 4 bases of the junction left unmatched. There are 13 residues in the CDR3. The CDR3 DNA reads TGTGCCAGCAGCCGGACTAGCTTCCACGAGCAGTACTTC. It encodes CASSRTSFHEQYF.

CDR3 coding DNA: TGTGCCAGCAGCAAAAAGCGGGAGGGTTCTCAAGAGACCCAGTACTTC. As protein: CASSKKREGSQETQYF. The V call is TRBV7-8, the J call TRBJ2-5, with TRBD2 identical over 10 bases. CDR1 and CDR2 from the germline V gene are SGHVS and FQNEAQ. This CDR3 is built from 16 residues. V gave up 5 bases and J gave up 2 bases; unmatched junction bases: 8. Looking up the rest from reference TRBV7-8 and TRBJ2-5 gives the full variable domain: GAGVSQSPRYKVAKRGQDVALRCDPISGHVSLFWYQQALGQGPEFLTYFQNEAQLDKSGLPSDRFFAERPEGSVSTLKIQRTQQEDSAVYLCASSKKREGSQETQYFGPGTRLLVL.

This clonotype has more than one count but fewer than ten. The chain joins TRBV27 to TRBJ2-1; 11 positions agree with TRBD2. Germline V lookup: CDR1 MNHEY, CDR2 SMNVEV (reference sequence). V shed 4 bases, J shed 7 bases, and the junction held 6 bases outside the gene matches. This CDR3 comprises 15 residues. This CDR3 reads CASSSIAGGRNEQFF. The CDR3 DNA is TGTGCCAGCAGTTCAATAGCGGGAGGGAGGAATGAGCAGTTCTTC.

There are many counts of this clonotype. The rearrangement links TRBV28 to TRBJ1-1, with a possible D match to TRBD1 (6 bases). Germline V gene sequence: CDR1 MDHEN, CDR2 SYDVKM. Between the trimmed V and J ends, which lost 10 bases and 11 bases, there was a span of 20 bases. The CDR3 totals 12 residues. The CDR3 DNA is TGTGCCATCAACACCAACAGGGACTTTGCTTTCTTT. Protein sequence: CAINTNRDFAFF.

This clonotype was counted many times. The CDR3 is CSARDAQRGYEQYF. The CDR3 DNA reads as TGCAGTGCTAGAGATGCCCAGCGGGGCTACGAGCAGTACTTC. The chain recombines TRBV20-1 with TRBJ2-7, with 7 bases fitting TRBD2. The CDR3 is made up of 14 amino acids. Germline trimming cut 0 bases from V and 3 bases from J; bases unmatched to any gene: 5. CDR1 and CDR2 from the germline V gene are DFQATT and SNEGSKA (reference sequence).

This chain links TRBV29-1 with TRBJ2-1; possible D gene TRBD1, 6 bases. Germline V gene sequence: CDR1 SQVTM, CDR2 ANQGSEA. The CDR3 runs 14 residues. V lost 0 bases and J 12 bases, leaving 18 bases between the germline ends. The CDR3: CSVEDFGGGDGQFF. The CDR3 coding sequence is TGCAGCGTTGAAGATTTTGGTGGGGGCGATGGGCAGTTCTTC.

This clonotype showed up many times. This chain connects TRBV12-3 or TRBV12-4 to TRBJ2-2; D gene uncertain. The V end lost 2 bases, the J end lost 4 bases, and 11 bases lay between the germline ends. The CDR3 extends over 15 amino acids. The chain's CDR3 is CASSLPLWRTGELFF. CDR3 DNA: TGTGCCAGCAGTTTACCCCTTTGGCGCACCGGGGAGCTGTTTTTT.

This clonotype was recorded many times. V gene TRBV3-1 combines with J gene TRBJ2-1, with 13 bases identical to TRBD2. J gave up 6 bases and V 5 bases, and 10 bases lay outside the gene matches. CDR1 is LGHDT and CDR2 is YNNKEL in the germline V gene (reference sequence). This CDR3 region has 17 residues. In nucleotides, the CDR3 is TGTGCCAGCAGCGAGGGACTAGCGGGAATCCGCGGCAATGAGCAGTTCTTC. It yields the protein CASSEGLAGIRGNEQFF.

Comment on this clonotype: Mismatch with germline at one junction end may stem from a read error. The chain links TRBV15 to TRBJ1-2; D gene ambiguous. CDR1 and CDR2 (germline): LNHNV, YYDKDF (reference sequence). The CDR3 totals 16 residues. This chain's CDR3 is CATGRAPGGSNYGYTF. CDR3 DNA: TGTGCCACCGGCAGAGCCCCGGGAGGGTCTAACTATGGCTACACCTTC.

J is TRBJ2-1 and V is TRBV7-9, with 9 bases matching TRBD2. CDR1 and CDR2 from the germline V gene are SEHNR and FQNEAQ (reference sequence). With V trimmed by 5 bases and J by 14 bases, 19 bases remained unmatched. This CDR3 has 16 amino acids. Here the CDR3 reads CASSLLLASGAVKKFF. CDR3 bases: TGTGCCAGCAGCCTACTATTAGCTAGCGGGGCGGTGAAGAAGTTCTTC.